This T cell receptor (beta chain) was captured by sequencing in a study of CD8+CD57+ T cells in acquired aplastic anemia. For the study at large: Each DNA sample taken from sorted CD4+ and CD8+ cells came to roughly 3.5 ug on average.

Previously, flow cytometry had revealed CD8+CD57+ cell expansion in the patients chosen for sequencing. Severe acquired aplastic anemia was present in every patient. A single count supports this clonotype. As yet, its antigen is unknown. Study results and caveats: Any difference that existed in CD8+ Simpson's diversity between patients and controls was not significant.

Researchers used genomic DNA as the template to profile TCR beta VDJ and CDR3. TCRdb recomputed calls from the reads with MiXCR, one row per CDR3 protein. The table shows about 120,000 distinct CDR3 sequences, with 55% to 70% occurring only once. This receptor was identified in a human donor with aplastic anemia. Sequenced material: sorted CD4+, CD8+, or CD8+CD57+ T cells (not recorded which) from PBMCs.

Here the CDR3 DNA reads TGTGCCAGCATGAGGGGGGAGGGGAAAGACGAGCAGTACTTC. This gives the protein CASMRGEGKDEQYF. The genes are TRBV2 and TRBJ2-7, with D perhaps TRBD2 (7 bases). Germline loops: CDR1 SNHLY, CDR2 FYNNEI. The V and J ends lost 7 bases and 5 bases respectively, with 18 bases between them. The CDR3 covers 14 residues.